Sequencing of this T cell receptor beta chain was carried out in a study of blood T cell repertoires in COVID-19. Study-level information: From the United States, Italy and Spain came samples of acute and convalescent COVID-19. T cells, B-cell-depleted T cells, or PBMCs supplied cDNA or gDNA.

The CDR3 has 15 residues. V dropped 6 bases and J dropped 0; count of bases not matched to a gene: 7. Germline V gene lookup returns CDR1 LGHDT and CDR2 YNNKEL (reference sequence). In the authors' workflow: Amplification of reference gene primers provided the estimated nucleated cell counts. Data came from immunoSEQ multiplex PCR; TCRdb stores just in-frame clones and leaves some out. That table supplies the V and J calls and clone size; D and trimming were determined from the DNA. The top ten hold over 1.1% of the sample, which has hundreds of thousands of clones, roughly 89% seen once. The TCR comes from a woman in her twenties or thirties with active or convalescent COVID-19. V usage is TRBV3-1 (or the pseudogene TRBV3-2) and J usage is TRBJ2-7, with TRBD2 identical over 8 bases. Sequenced: peripheral blood. The CDR3 is CASRNSGKSSYEQYF. The DNA for the CDR3 is TGTGCCAGCAGAAATAGCGGGAAATCCTCCTACGAGCAGTACTTC.